This T cell receptor beta chain was found in a study of vaccination effects on CD4 cells after COVID-19. Overall study: A couple of convalescent donors provided samples 16 days and one week before vaccination.

Comments on this clone: The antigen remains undetermined.

Sequencing used immunoSEQ multiplex PCR; TCRdb keeps in-frame clones, though not all of them. The table records 60,000 to 75,000 clones, 60% to 75% of them present only once. Antigen-specific CD4+ T cells expanded by the ViraFEST assay with viral peptide pools were then sequenced. Subsequent to a culture period of about nine days, CD4+ T cells were isolated. Between March and December 2020, the person had a SARS-CoV-2 infection that PCR confirmed. After approximately 2 million PBMC were placed in each well, they were cultured with approximately 10 IU/ml IL-2 and approximately 10 ug/ml peptides. Trimming stripped 4 bases from V and 4 bases from J, with 17 bases between. The CDR3 spans 15 residues. Germline V gene lookup returns CDR1 SGHNT and CDR2 YYREEE (reference sequence).

The TCR originated in a human donor who had a prior SARS-CoV-2 infection. The sample here was CD4+ T cells from PBMCs cultured with HIV peptides, taken before COVID-19 vaccination. Stated subset: HIV-1 Nef peptide pool negative control/reference culture. V and J are TRBV5-4 and TRBJ1-1; D gene uncertain. The CDR3 sequence: CASSPRGGDGTEAFF. CDR3 bases: TGTGCCAGCAGCCCCCGAGGAGGTGATGGCACTGAAGCTTTCTTT.